The source of this T cell receptor (beta chain) is a study of shared clonotypes between healthy human individuals. Study as a whole: Contributing individuals were two females and a few males aged 18 to 49.

V dropped 6 bases and J dropped 4 bases, with 6 bases sitting between them. Germline V gene lookup returns CDR1 MDHEN and CDR2 SYDVKM. The CDR3 has 11 residues. As to this clone: The antigen is undetermined.

Study results and limitations: Non-shared clonotypes displayed generation probabilities falling below those of clonotypes present in all four donors.

The table came from immunoSEQ multiplex PCR; TCRdb's copy has only in-frame clones and leaves some out. Among hundreds of thousands of clones listed, less than 85% were seen once. Sequencing was carried out using memory CD4+ T cells sorted from blood. Subset here: CD45RA-negative fraction. The chain recombines TRBV28 with TRBJ1-2, with D unclear. This TCR came from a woman in her 30s in good health. Here the CDR3 DNA reads TGTGCCAGCAGCCCGGCCTATGGCTACACCTTC. This codes for CASSPAYGYTF.